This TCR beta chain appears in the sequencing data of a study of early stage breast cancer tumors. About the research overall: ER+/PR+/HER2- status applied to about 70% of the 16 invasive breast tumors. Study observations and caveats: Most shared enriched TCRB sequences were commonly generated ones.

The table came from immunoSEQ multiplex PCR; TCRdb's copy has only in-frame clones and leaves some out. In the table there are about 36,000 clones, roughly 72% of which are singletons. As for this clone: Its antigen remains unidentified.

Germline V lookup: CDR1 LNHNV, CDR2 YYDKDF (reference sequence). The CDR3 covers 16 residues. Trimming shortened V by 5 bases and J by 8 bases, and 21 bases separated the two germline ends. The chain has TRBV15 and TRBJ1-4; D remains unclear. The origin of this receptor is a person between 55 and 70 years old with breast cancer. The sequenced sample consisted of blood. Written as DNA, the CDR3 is TGTGCCACCAGCCGGGATCAAAGGAAAGTACAAGAAAAACTGTTTTTT. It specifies CATSRDQRKVQEKLFF.